A single T cell receptor beta chain is shown here with its context. This specimen belongs to a study of human CD8 memory T cell subsets. It was negative magnetic separation that enriched the total CD8+ T cells. Germline CDR1 LGHDT, CDR2 YNNKEL (reference sequence). The CDR3 runs 13 residues. Construction of TCR beta libraries was accomplished by means of UMI-labeled 5' RACE. Using the 5' RACE reads, TCRdb records one entry per CDR3 protein without DNA. This table holds 5,500 to 7,000 distinct CDR3 sequences. This chain uses TRBV3-1 with TRBJ1-2; as DNA is missing, the TRBD1 call by TCRdb cannot be tested. This clonotype was obtained from a human donor in good health. Source material: CD8+ effector memory T cells (TEM) sorted from PBMCs. The subset denotes: effector memory CD8 T cells, CCR7- CD45RO+ CD95+. CDR3 in amino acids: CASSHGQGDGYTF.